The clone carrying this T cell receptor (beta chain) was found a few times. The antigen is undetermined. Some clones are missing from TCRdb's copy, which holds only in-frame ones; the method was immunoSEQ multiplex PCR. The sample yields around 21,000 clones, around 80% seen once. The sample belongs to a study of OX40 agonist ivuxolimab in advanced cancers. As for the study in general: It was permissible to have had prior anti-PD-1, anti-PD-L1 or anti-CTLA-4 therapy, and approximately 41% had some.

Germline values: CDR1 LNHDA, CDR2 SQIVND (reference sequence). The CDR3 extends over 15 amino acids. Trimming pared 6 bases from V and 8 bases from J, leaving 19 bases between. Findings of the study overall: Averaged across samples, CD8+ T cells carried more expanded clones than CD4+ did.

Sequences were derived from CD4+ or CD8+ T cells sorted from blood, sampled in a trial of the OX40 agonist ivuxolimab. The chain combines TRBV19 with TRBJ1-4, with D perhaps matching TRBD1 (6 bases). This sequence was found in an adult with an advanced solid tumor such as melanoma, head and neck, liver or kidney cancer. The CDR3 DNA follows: TGTGCCAGTAGCCAAAGGGGGATCCGTGGGGAAAAACTGTTTTTT. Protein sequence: CASSQRGIRGEKLFF.